The 11 T cell receptor beta chains in this list originate from one sample, sequenced in a study of beta chain features in type 1 diabetes. Whole-study results and caveats: TCRB CDR3 length was moderately but significantly reduced in all four CD4+ subsets of Type 1 diabetes patients.

No cognate antigen is known for these TCRs. Reverse transcription of all isolated RNA meant that expressed TCRB transcripts were sequenced. The method was immunoSEQ multiplex PCR; TCRdb's version includes in-frame clones alone and lacks a portion of them. The sample consists of 300,000 or so clones, around 8.5% of them appearing once. Input material: central memory CD4+ T cells from blood. Receptors originate from a young man with type 1 diabetes.

The chain joins TRBV5-1 to TRBJ2-6, with unresolved D. CDR1 and CDR2 from the germline V gene are SGHRS and YFSETQ. The CDR3 consists of 15 residues. V was clipped by 0 bases and J by 2 bases, with 6 bases between them. CDR3: CASSLEGTGANVLTF. The CDR3 DNA reads as TGCGCCAGCAGCTTGGAGGGAACTGGGGCCAACGTCCTGACTTTC.

CDR3 DNA sequence: TGCGCCAGCAGCTCTCTCACTAGCGGAGGGGAGCTGTTTTTT. Translated: CASSSLTSGGELFF. This rearrangement joins TRBV5-1 to TRBJ2-2; 8 bases are shared with TRBD2. Germline lookup yields CDR1 SGHRS and CDR2 YFSETQ. The CDR3 length is 14 residues. After removal of 3 bases from V and 8 bases from J, the junction contained 6 bases not matched to a gene.

This clone has a count of ten or more. The chain uses TRBV14 and TRBJ1-1; no reliable D call. Germline V CDR1 and CDR2: SGHDN, FVKESK. The CDR3 is 14 residues long. With 2 bases removed from V and 4 bases from J, the gap between germline ends came to 11 bases. This CDR3 is CASSQLPSSTEAFF. The CDR3 DNA reads TGTGCCAGCAGCCAACTCCCCAGCAGCACTGAAGCTTTCTTT.

This clone has ten or more counts. The chain combines TRBV5-1 with TRBJ2-7; 8 nucleotides line up with TRBD1. The CDR3 runs to 14 residues. After removal of 4 bases from V and 0 bases from J, the junction contained 3 bases not matched to a gene. Germline values: CDR1 SGHRS, CDR2 YFSETQ. CDR3 DNA sequence: TGCGCCAGCAGCCAGGGACAGGCCTCCTACGAGCAGTACTTC. As protein: CASSQGQASYEQYF.

Only a few counts were recorded for this clone. The rearrangement joins TRBV6-4 to TRBJ2-2, with a tentative D call TRBD1 (6 bases). The V gene's germline CDR1 is MRHNA and CDR2 SNTAGT. The CDR3 consists of 14 residues. V was trimmed by 4 bases and J by 3 bases, leaving 9 bases between them. Here the CDR3 reads CASSGTEDTGELFF. CDR3 nucleotide sequence: TGTGCCAGCAGTGGGACAGAGGACACCGGGGAGCTGTTTTTT.

This clone has ten or more counts. This chain links TRBV28 with TRBJ2-5; no firm D call. V dropped 1 base and J dropped 3 bases, with 15 bases sitting between them. The CDR3 spans 16 residues. Germline loops: CDR1 MDHEN, CDR2 SYDVKM. This CDR3 reads CASSLSDLTGKETQYF. CDR3 DNA: TGTGCCAGCAGTTTATCCGACCTGACCGGTAAAGAGACCCAGTACTTC.

As for this clone: Other nucleotide sequences from this sample produce the same CDR3. The chain couples TRBV7-2 to TRBJ2-3; D is uncertain. V lost 1 base to trimming and J lost 0 bases, with 11 bases between them. The CDR3 is 16 residues long. Germline V gene data show CDR1 as SGHTA and CDR2 as FQGNSA. The CDR3 spells CASSLVGGSSTDTQYF. Written as DNA, the CDR3 is TGTGCCAGCAGCTTAGTAGGCGGATCTAGCACAGATACGCAGTATTTT.

The chain joins TRBV28 to TRBJ2-7; D might be TRBD1 (6 bases). CDR1 is MDHEN and CDR2 is SYDVKM in the germline V gene. The V and J ends lost 5 bases and 0 bases respectively, with 14 bases between them. The CDR3 extends over 15 amino acids. The CDR3 reads CASSIRDISSYEQYF. The DNA for the CDR3 is TGTGCCAGCAGTATCCGGGACATAAGCTCCTACGAGCAGTACTTC.

This clone was seen only a few times. The chain has TRBV7-2 and TRBJ2-3; D is uncertain. Looked up from germline, CDR1 is SGHTA and CDR2 is FQGNSA. The CDR3 extends over 14 amino acids. The V and J ends lost 7 bases and 1 base respectively, with 12 bases between them. The CDR3 nucleotides are TGTGCCAGCATCATTACAACGGGCACAGATACGCAGTATTTT. Translated, it gives CASIITTGTDTQYF.

The chain carries TRBV9 and TRBJ1-6; possibly TRBD1 for D (5 bases). Germline CDR1 reads SGDLS; CDR2 reads YYNGEE. CDR3 length: 15 residues. Trimming pared 0 bases from V and 8 bases from J, leaving 12 bases between. The CDR3 is CASSVEGQVYSPLHF. The CDR3, as DNA: TGTGCCAGCAGCGTAGAGGGGCAGGTGTATTCACCCCTCCACTTT.

This clone was seen a few times. The rearrangement links TRBV2 to TRBJ2-1, with D possibly matching TRBD1 (6 bases). The CDR3 runs 14 residues. CDR1 is SNHLY and CDR2 is FYNNEI in the germline V gene. Trimming stripped 2 bases from V and 10 bases from J, with 15 bases between. The CDR3 DNA follows: TGTGCCAGCAGTGAATGGGGATCCGGGACAGAGCAGTTCTTC. Amino acids: CASSEWGSGTEQFF.